The clone carrying this TCR beta chain was seen at least ten times. Antigen: not known. This CDR3 has 16 amino acids. Germline V gene data show CDR1 as SGHTA and CDR2 as FQGNSA. V shed 1 base and J 2 bases; nucleotides not matched to a gene: 4. The TCR beta libraries were generated through quantitative 5'-RACE incorporating molecular barcodes. MiXCR was run by TCRdb on the 5' RACE reads, yielding one entry per CDR3 protein. This sample has 200,000 to 250,000 distinct CDR3 sequences, with around 24% found just once. The data derive from a study of CD8 T cells in ankylosing spondylitis. Findings and caveats of the study: Several highly homologous variants made up a TCR beta motif that seemed to typify ankylosing spondylitis blood. Disease-linked clones were found to be CD8+ and relatively rare in peripheral blood. From matched ankylosing spondylitis synovial fluid, disease-linked clones were reportedly recovered at significantly enriched levels.

Sequencing was done on a sample of blood, either unsorted or a sorted T cell fraction (not recorded which). The clonotype originates from a male donor with ankylosing spondylitis or in good health (not recorded which). J is TRBJ2-3 and V is TRBV7-2, with TRBD2 identical over 9 bases. The CDR3 DNA sequence: TGTGCCAGCAGCTTAGGGCTAGCGGGAAACACAGATACGCAGTATTTT. Translating it yields CASSLGLAGNTDTQYF.